One and the same sample provided the 4 T cell receptor beta chains below, sequenced in a study of blood T cell repertoires in COVID-19 (dated by TCRdb to the early 2020s). The method was the immunoSEQ multiplex PCR assay. TCRdb mirrors the immuneACCESS table, restricted to in-frame sequences. Some clones are absent from its copies; in checked studies, under half trace to an unresolved V gene, and the reason for the others is unknown. Across this sample there are 66,000 or so clones, with 80% seen only once. More than 9.5% of the sample lies in the top ten. The sample taken for sequencing was peripheral blood. Every receptor here comes from a human donor in a cohort sampled during active COVID-19.

The V call is TRBV7-9, the J call TRBJ2-7; 9 nucleotides agree with TRBD2. V lost 5 bases to trimming and J lost 3 bases; unmatched junction nucleotides: 5. Germline V gene data show CDR1 as SEHNR and CDR2 as FQNEAQ (reference sequence). The CDR3 extends over 14 amino acids. CDR3 protein: CASSGLATNYEQYF. As DNA, the CDR3 is TGTGCCAGCAGCGGACTAGCGACAAACTACGAGCAGTACTTC.

This clone has more than one count but fewer than ten. V is TRBV30 and J is TRBJ1-6; 9 nucleotides agree with TRBD1. J was trimmed by 2 bases and V by 2 bases; bases with no gene match: 1. Germline CDR1 and CDR2: GTSNPN and SVGIG (reference sequence). The length of the CDR3 is 15 residues. The CDR3 protein is CAWSRQGAYNSPLHF. The DNA of the CDR3 is TGTGCCTGGAGTCGACAGGGGGCCTATAATTCACCCCTCCACTTT.

J is TRBJ2-7 and V is TRBV2, with 11 bases fitting TRBD1. The CDR3 has 15 amino acids. Germline trimming cut 6 bases from V and 3 bases from J; bases unmatched to any gene: 7. Germline assignment: CDR1 SNHLY and CDR2 FYNNEI. The CDR3 is CASSLGQGALYEQYF. The CDR3 DNA follows: TGTGCCAGCAGCTTAGGACAGGGGGCCCTCTACGAGCAGTACTTC.

The genes are TRBV30 and TRBJ2-1; 9 bases are a match to TRBD2. V dropped 0 bases and J dropped 7; count of bases not matched to a gene: 10. Germline V lookup: CDR1 GTSNPN, CDR2 SVGIG (reference sequence). This CDR3 is built from 16 residues. The CDR3 reads CAWSVSASGITNEQFF. The CDR3 DNA reads TGTGCCTGGAGTGTAAGCGCTAGCGGGATTACGAATGAGCAGTTCTTC.